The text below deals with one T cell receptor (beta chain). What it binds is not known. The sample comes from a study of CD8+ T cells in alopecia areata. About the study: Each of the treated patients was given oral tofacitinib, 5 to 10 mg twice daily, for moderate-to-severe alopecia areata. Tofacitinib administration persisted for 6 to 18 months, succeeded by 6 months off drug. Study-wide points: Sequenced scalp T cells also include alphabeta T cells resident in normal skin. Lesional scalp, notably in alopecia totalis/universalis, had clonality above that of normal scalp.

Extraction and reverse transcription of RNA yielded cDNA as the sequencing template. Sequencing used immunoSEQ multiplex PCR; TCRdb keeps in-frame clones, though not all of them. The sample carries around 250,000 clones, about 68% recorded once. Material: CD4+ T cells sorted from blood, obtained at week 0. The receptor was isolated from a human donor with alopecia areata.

DNA of the CDR3: TGTGCCAGCAGCTTACTTGTACGGGGGGCAAGCACAGATACGCAGTATTTT. Its protein is CASSLLVRGASTDTQYF. The J gene is TRBJ2-3, the V gene TRBV7-2; possible D gene TRBD2, 7 bases. The V gene's germline CDR1 is SGHTA and CDR2 FQGNSA. The CDR3 is 17 amino acids. Between the trimmed V and J ends, which lost 2 bases and 0 bases, there was a span of 15 bases.